This is a list of T cell receptor beta chains from one sample in a study of T cells in Graves' hyperthyroidism and ophthalmopathy. Using its own MiXCR run on the multiplex PCR reads, TCRdb lists one record per CDR3 protein. The sample lists approximately 690,000 distinct CDR3 sequences; roughly 14% were seen once. The sample was blood. These TCRs come from a woman aged 45-65 years with Graves' ophthalmopathy. Both conserved end residues are part of each CDR3. Each record gives: J gene, V gene, D gene, clone size, CDR3 DNA, CDR3 protein. A D gene is named only where the DNA matches it firmly. Size tells how often a clone was seen (once, few, many) or the class of an expanded clone, and some rows leave it out.

TRBJ2-1 TRBV7-3 TRBD2 few TGTGCCAGCAGCTTGACTAGCGGGGGTCCGGGTGAGCAGTTCTTC CASSLTSGGPGEQFF
TRBJ2-6 TRBV5-1 - few TGCGCCAGCACACAGGGAGGGGCCAACGTCCTGACTTTC CASTQGGANVLTF
TRBJ2-1 TRBV14 - - TGTGCCAGCAGCCATGAACAGGCGGCGGGAATAATTTCTCCGTACAATGAGCAGTTCTTC CASSHEQAAGIISPYNEQFF
TRBJ2-5 TRBV11-2 - many TGTGCCAGCAGCTTAGGTCCGGGAGTGGGTGTACAGTACTTC CASSLGPGVGVQYF
TRBJ1-4 TRBV5-1 - - TGCGCCAGCAGCTTGGTTGGGGGGTCGACTAATGAAAAACTGTTTTTT CASSLVGGSTNEKLFF
TRBJ2-5 TRBV6-1 TRBD2 few TGTGCCAGCAGTAGTAGCGGGAGCCAAGAGACCCAGTACTTC CASSSSGSQETQYF
TRBJ2-1 TRBV20-1 - many TGCAGTGCCCAGTCGTGGCGGCTATACAATGAGCAGTTCTTC CSAQSWRLYNEQFF
TRBJ2-7 TRBV2 - - TGTGCCAGCAGCGCCGGGTTTTGGGCGGAGCAGTACTTC CASSAGFWAEQYF
TRBJ2-7 TRBV6-1 TRBD2 few TGTGCCAGCAGCCTGACTAGCGGGAGTTTCAACGAGCAGTACTTC CASSLTSGSFNEQYF
TRBJ1-2 TRBV24-1 TRBD1 - TGTGCCACCAGTGACCCTCAGGGGGTCTATGGCTACACCTTC CATSDPQGVYGYTF
TRBJ2-5 TRBV9 TRBD1 once TGTGCCAGCAGCCCCCCAGGGGGCTGGGAGACCCAGTACTTC CASSPPGGWETQYF
TRBJ1-2 TRBV6-2/TRBV6-3 - - TGTGCCAGCAGTTACACACGATGGACAAGTCATGGCTACACCTTC CASSYTRWTSHGYTF
TRBJ1-5 TRBV6-1 TRBD1 few TGTGCCAGCAGAGAGACAGGGGGCGTCGATCAGCCCCAGCATTTT CASRETGGVDQPQHF
TRBJ2-1 TRBV30 - many TGTGCCTGGAGTGTACAAGGTCGGGGGCCCCCGGGTGAGCAGTTCTTC CAWSVQGRGPPGEQFF
TRBJ2-1 TRBV30 - many TGTGCCTGGACCCTAGAGGGGAATGAGCAGTTCTTC CAWTLEGNEQFF
TRBJ2-1 TRBV9 - few TGTGCCAGCAGCGTTAAAGGGGATGAGCAGTTCTTC CASSVKGDEQFF
TRBJ1-5 TRBV6-2/TRBV6-3 - many TGTGCCAGCACCCCAGGGGTGGCCATCGGAATTAGCAATCAGCCCCAGCATTTT CASTPGVAIGISNQPQHF
TRBJ2-7 TRBV2 TRBD2 many TGTGCCACTTCCCTAGCGGGACCTGACTACGAGCAGTACTTC CATSLAGPDYEQYF
TRBJ1-6 TRBV5-1 TRBD1 many TGCGCCAGCAGCGCGAGACAGGGGCTAGATTCACCCCTCCACTTT CASSARQGLDSPLHF
TRBJ1-2 TRBV7-2 - - TGTGCCAGCAGCTTAAGACCCGGGGGGCGGTCCAGCTATGGCTACACCTTC CASSLRPGGRSSYGYTF
TRBJ1-6 TRBV25-1 - - TGTGCCAGCAGTGCCCCGGGATCTTCCTATAATTCACCCCTCCACTTT CASSAPGSSYNSPLHF
TRBJ2-3 TRBV7-8 TRBD2 many TGTGCCAGCAGCTTAGTTGAGCTAGCGGGAGCAGATACGCAGTATTTT CASSLVELAGADTQYF
TRBJ2-7 TRBV5-1 TRBD2 - TGCGCCAGCAGCAACCTTAGCGGGAGCGGGTCCTACGAGCAGTACTTC CASSNLSGSGSYEQYF
TRBJ2-7 TRBV6-2/TRBV6-3 TRBD1 - TGTGCCAGCAGTCGCCGGGACAGAGAGGACGAGCAGTACTTC CASSRRDREDEQYF
TRBJ2-1 TRBV24-1 - many TGTGCCACCAGTGATACACTAGGTTCTCGGGTTGGGAGAGATGAGCAGTTCTTC CATSDTLGSRVGRDEQFF
TRBJ2-3 TRBV25-1 TRBD1 few TGTGCCAGCAGTGATATCGGGACAGGGCTCACAGATACGCAGTATTTT CASSDIGTGLTDTQYF
TRBJ2-5 TRBV2 TRBD2 once TGTGCCAGCAGTCCGCTGGGGGAGGGGGGGAGGCGCGGGAGGGAACAAGAGACCCAGTACTTC CASSPLGEGGRRGREQETQYF
TRBJ2-7 TRBV5-1 - - TGCGCCAGCAGCTACCTCCGGGACTCGATCGACGAGCAGTACTTC CASSYLRDSIDEQYF
TRBJ1-2 TRBV30 - many TGTGCCTGGATGGGGCCAGGAAGGGAGTATGGCTACACCTTC CAWMGPGREYGYTF
TRBJ1-3 TRBV19 - few TGTGCCAGTAGCCCAGCCAGGCCCTCTGGAAACACCATATATTTT CASSPARPSGNTIYF
TRBJ2-2 TRBV19 - - TGTGCCACTCGCCAGCCCCGAACCGGGCCTATGAACACCGGGGAGCTGTTTTTT CATRQPRTGPMNTGELFF